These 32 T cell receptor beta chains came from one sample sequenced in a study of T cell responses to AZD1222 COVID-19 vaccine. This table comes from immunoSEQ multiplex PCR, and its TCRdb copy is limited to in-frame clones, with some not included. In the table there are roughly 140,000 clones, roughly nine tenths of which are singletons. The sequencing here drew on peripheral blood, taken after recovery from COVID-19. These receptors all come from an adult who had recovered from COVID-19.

CDR3 DNA sequence: TGTGCCAGCAGCCCGAGATCCCGACAGGGTGGTACTGAAGCTTTCTTT. It yields the protein CASSPRSRQGGTEAFF. This rearrangement joins TRBV14 to TRBJ1-1; 7 positions agree with TRBD1. The CDR3 loop spans 16 amino acids. From germline, CDR1 is SGHDN and CDR2 FVKESK. V was clipped by 4 bases and J by 5 bases; unmatched bases: 13.

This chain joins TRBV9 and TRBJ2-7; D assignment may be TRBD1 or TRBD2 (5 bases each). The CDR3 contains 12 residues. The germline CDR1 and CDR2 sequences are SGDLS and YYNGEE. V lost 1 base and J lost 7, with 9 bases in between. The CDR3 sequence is CASSVRGEEQYF. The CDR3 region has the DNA TGTGCCAGCAGCGTAAGGGGAGAAGAGCAGTACTTC.

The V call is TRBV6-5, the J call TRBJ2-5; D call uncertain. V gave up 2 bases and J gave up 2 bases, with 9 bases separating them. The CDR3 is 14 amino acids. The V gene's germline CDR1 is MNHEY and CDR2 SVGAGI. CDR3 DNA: TGTGCCAGCAGTTACAGACTGGCACAAGAGACCCAGTACTTC. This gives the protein CASSYRLAQETQYF.

The CDR3 region is CASSPLGQERTNEKLFF. For the CDR3, the DNA is TGTGCCAGCAGCCCTTTGGGACAGGAAAGGACTAATGAAAAACTGTTTTTT. The rearrangement joins TRBV7-9 to TRBJ1-4; 8 nucleotides match TRBD1. There are 17 residues in the CDR3. Germline CDR1 and CDR2: SEHNR and FQNEAQ (reference sequence). The ends lost 5 bases at V and 2 bases at J; junction bases unmatched: 10.

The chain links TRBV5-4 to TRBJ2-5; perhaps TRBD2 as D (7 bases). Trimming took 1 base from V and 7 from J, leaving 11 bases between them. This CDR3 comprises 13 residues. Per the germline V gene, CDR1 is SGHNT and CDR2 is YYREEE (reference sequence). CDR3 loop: CASSLQGRGTQYF. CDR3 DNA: TGTGCCAGCAGCTTGCAGGGGAGGGGGACCCAGTACTTC.

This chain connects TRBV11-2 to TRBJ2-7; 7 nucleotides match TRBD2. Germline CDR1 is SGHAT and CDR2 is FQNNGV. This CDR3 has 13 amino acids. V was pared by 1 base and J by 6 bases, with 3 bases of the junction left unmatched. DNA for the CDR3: TGTGCCAGCAGCTTAGGCGGGAGAACCGAGCAGTACTTC. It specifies CASSLGGRTEQYF.

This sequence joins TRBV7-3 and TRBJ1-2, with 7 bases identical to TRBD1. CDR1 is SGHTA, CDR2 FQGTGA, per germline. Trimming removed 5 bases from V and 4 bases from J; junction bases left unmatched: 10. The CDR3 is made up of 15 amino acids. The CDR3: CASSPGQSVGYGYTF. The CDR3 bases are TGTGCCAGCAGCCCGGGACAGTCTGTGGGCTATGGCTACACCTTC.

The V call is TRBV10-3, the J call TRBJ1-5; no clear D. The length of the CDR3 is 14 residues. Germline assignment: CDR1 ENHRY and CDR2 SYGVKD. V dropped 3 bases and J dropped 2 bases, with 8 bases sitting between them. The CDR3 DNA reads TGTGCCATCAGTGATCAGCTTGGCAATCAGCCCCAGCATTTT. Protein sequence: CAISDQLGNQPQHF.

CDR3 in amino acids: CASSQGRDYEQYF. Written as DNA, the CDR3 is TGTGCCAGCAGCCAAGGTAGAGACTACGAGCAGTACTTC. The chain has TRBV13 and TRBJ2-7; D call uncertain. Germline lookup yields CDR1 PRHDT and CDR2 FYEKMQ (reference sequence). The CDR3 spans 13 residues. Trimming pared 5 bases from V and 3 bases from J, leaving 11 bases between. The full variable domain, completed using reference TRBV13 and TRBJ2-7, is AAGVIQSPRHLIKEKRETATLKCYPIPRHDTVYWYQQGPGQDPQFLISFYEKMQSDKGSIPDRFSAQQFSDYHSELNMSSLELGDSALYFCASSQGRDYEQYFGPGTRLTVT.

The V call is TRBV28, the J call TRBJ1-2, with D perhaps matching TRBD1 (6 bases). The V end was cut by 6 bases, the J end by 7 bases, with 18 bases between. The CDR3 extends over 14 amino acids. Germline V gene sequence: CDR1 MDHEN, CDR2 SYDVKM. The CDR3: CASSPGGGVPGYTF. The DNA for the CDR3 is TGTGCCAGCAGCCCAGGAGGGGGGGTCCCTGGCTACACCTTC.

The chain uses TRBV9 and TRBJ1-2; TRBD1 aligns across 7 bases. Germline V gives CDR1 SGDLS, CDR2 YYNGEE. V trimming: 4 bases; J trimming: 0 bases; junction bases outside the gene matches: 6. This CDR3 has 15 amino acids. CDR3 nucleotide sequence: TGTGCCAGCAGCTTTATGGACAGGTCTAACTATGGCTACACCTTC. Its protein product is CASSFMDRSNYGYTF.

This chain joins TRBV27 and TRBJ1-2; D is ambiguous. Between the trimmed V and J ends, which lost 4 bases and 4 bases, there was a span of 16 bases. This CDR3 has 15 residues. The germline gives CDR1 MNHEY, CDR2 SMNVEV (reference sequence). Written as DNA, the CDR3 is TGTGCCAGCAGTTCTCCGGGGTCAATCTTCTATGGCTACACCTTC. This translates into CASSSPGSIFYGYTF.

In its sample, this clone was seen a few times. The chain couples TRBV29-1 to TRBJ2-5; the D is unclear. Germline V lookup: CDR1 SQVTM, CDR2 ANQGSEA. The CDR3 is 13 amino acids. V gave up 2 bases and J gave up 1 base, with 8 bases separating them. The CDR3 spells CSVERAIQETQYF. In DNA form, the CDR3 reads TGCAGCGTTGAAAGGGCAATCCAAGAGACCCAGTACTTC.

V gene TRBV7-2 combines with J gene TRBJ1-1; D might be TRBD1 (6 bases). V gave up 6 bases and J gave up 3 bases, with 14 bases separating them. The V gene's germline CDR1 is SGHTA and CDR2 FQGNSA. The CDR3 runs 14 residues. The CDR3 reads CASRVRGMYTEAFF. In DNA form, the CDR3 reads TGTGCCAGCAGGGTAAGGGGGATGTACACTGAAGCTTTCTTT.

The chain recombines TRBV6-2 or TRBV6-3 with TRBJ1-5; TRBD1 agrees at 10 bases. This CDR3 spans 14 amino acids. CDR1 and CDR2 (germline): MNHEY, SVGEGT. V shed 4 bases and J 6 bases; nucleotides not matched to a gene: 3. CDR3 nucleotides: TGTGCCAGCAGTTGGACAGGGGGGGTTCAGCCCCAGCATTTT. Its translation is CASSWTGGVQPQHF.

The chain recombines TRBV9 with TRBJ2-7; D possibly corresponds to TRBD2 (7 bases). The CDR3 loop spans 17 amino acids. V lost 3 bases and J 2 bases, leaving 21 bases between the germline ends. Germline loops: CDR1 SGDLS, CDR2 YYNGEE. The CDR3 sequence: CASSDPRTGGPTYEQYF. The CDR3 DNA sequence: TGTGCCAGCAGCGACCCCAGAACGGGGGGCCCTACCTACGAGCAGTACTTC.

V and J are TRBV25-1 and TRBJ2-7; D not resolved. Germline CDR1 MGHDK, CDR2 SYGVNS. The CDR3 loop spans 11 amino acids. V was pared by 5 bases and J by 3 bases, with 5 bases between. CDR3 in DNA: TGTGCCAGCAGTATTTACTACGAGCAGTACTTC. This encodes CASSIYYEQYF.

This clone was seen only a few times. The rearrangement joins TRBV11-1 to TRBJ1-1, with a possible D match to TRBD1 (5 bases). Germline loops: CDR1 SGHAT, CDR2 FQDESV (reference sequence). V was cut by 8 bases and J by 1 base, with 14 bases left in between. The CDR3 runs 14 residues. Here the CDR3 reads CASGLGTKNTEAFF. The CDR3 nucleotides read TGTGCCAGCGGACTCGGGACGAAGAACACTGAAGCTTTCTTT.

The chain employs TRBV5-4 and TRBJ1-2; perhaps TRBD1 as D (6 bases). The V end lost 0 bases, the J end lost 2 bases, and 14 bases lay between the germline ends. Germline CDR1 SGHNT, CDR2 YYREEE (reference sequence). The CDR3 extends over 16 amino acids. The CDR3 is CASSLEVSRGNYGYTF. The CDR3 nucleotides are TGTGCCAGCAGCTTGGAGGTCAGCAGGGGCAACTATGGCTACACCTTC.

In DNA form, the CDR3 reads TGTGCCAGTAGCGACACCTCGAACACTGAAGCTTTCTTT. As protein: CASSDTSNTEAFF. The chain uses TRBV19 and TRBJ1-1; no firm D call. V gave up 6 bases and J gave up 1 base, with 9 bases separating them. This CDR3 has 13 residues. Germline V gene sequence: CDR1 LNHDA, CDR2 SQIVND (reference sequence).

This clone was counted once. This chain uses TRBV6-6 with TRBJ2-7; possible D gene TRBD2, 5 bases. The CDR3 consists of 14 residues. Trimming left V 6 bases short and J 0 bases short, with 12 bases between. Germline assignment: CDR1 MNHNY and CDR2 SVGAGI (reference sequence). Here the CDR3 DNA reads TGTGCCAGCAGAAATAGGGCGGGCTCCTACGAGCAGTACTTC. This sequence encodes CASRNRAGSYEQYF.

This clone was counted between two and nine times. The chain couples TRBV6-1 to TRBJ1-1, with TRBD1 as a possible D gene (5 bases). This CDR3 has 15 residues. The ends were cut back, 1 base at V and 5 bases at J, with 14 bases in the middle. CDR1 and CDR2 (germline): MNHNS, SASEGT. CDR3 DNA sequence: TGTGCCAGCAGTGAAGTGAGGGGTATGGGGACTGAAGCTTTCTTT. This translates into CASSEVRGMGTEAFF.

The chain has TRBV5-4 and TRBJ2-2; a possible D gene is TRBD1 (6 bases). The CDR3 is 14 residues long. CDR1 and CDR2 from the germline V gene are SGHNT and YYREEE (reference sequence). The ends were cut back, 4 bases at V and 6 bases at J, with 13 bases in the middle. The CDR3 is CASSSYRVPGELFF. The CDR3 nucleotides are TGTGCCAGCAGCAGTTACAGGGTTCCCGGGGAGCTGTTTTTT.

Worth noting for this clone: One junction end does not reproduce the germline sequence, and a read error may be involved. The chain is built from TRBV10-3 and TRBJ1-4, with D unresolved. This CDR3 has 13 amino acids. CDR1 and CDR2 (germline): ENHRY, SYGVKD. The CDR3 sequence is CAISQSTNEKLFF. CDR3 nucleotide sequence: TGTGCCATCAGTCAGTCAACTAATGAAAAACTGTTTTTT.

CDR3 in DNA: TGTGCCAGTAGTATAAAAACCGTGAACACTGAAGCTTTCTTT. This gives the protein CASSIKTVNTEAFF. This rearrangement joins TRBV19 to TRBJ1-1, with D unclear. CDR3 length: 14 residues. Germline V gives CDR1 LNHDA, CDR2 SQIVND (reference sequence). V was clipped by 2 bases and J by 0 bases, with 7 bases between them.

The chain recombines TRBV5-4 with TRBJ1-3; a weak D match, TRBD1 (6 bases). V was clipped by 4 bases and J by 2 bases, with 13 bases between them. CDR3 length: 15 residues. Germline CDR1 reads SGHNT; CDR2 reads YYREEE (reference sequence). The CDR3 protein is CASSGGQITGNTIYF. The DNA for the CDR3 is TGTGCCAGCAGCGGCGGACAGATAACTGGAAACACCATATATTTT.

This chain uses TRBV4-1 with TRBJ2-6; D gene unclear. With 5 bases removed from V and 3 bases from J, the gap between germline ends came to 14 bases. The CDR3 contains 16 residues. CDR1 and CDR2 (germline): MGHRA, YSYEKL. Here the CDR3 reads CASSADLLDGANVLTF. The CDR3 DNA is TGCGCCAGCAGCGCCGACCTTCTAGATGGGGCCAACGTCCTGACTTTC.

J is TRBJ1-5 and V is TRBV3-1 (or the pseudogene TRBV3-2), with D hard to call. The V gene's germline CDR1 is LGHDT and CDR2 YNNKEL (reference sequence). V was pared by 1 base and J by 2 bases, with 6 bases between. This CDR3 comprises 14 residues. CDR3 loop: CASSQAVGNQPQHF. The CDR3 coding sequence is TGTGCCAGCAGCCAAGCAGTAGGCAATCAGCCCCAGCATTTT.

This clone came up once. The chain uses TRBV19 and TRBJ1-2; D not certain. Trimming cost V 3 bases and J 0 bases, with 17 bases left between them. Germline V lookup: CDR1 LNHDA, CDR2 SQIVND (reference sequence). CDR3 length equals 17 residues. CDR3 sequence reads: CASSIWSGTEANYGYTF. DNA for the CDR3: TGTGCCAGTAGTATCTGGTCTGGCACGGAAGCTAACTATGGCTACACCTTC.

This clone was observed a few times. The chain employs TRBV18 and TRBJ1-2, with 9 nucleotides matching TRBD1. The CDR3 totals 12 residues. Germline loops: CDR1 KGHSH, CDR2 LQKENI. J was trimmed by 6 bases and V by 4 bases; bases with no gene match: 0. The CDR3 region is CASSRDRDGYTF. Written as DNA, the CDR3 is TGTGCCAGCTCACGGGACAGGGATGGCTACACCTTC. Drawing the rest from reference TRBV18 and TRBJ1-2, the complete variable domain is NAGVMQNPRHLVRRRGQEARLRCSPMKGHSHVYWYRQLPEEGLKFMVYLQKENIIDESGMPKERFSAEFPKEGPSILRIQQVVRGDSAAYFCASSRDRDGYTFGSGTRLTVV.

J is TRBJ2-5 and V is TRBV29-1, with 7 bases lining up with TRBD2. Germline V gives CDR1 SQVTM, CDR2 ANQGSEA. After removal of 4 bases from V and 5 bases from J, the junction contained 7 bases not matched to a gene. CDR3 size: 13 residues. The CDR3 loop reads CSVAGGPDETQYF. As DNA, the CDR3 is TGCAGCGTTGCGGGAGGCCCGGATGAGACCCAGTACTTC.

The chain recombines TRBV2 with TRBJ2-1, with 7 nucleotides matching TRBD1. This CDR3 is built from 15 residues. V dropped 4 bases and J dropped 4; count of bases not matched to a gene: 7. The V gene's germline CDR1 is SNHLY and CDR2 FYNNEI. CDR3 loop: CASSGYRGPYNEQFF. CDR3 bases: TGTGCCAGCAGTGGATACAGGGGTCCTTACAATGAGCAGTTCTTC.